Described below is a single T cell receptor beta chain sequence and its context. The sample is drawn from a study of cytomegalovirus exposure and HLA in healthy donors. Here immunoSEQ multiplex PCR was the method, and the copy in TCRdb shows in-frame clones only, minus some. The sample includes just under 150,000 clones, roughly 90% of them seen just once. The receptor was derived from a man aged 18 to 35 in good health and CMV-seropositive. Input material: PBMCs.

The CDR3 spells CARKQGPVRPVYGYTF. Written as DNA, the CDR3 is TGTGCCAGAAAACAGGGGCCCGTCCGACCCGTCTATGGCTACACCTTC. The genes are TRBV28 and TRBJ1-2; 7 bases line up with TRBD1. The V gene's germline CDR1 is MDHEN and CDR2 SYDVKM. J was trimmed by 4 bases and V by 9 bases; bases with no gene match: 17. The CDR3 loop spans 16 amino acids.